The 27 T cell receptor beta chains given below trace back to one sample, sequenced in a study of blood T cells in healthy people across ages. Combining a sample-barcoded 5' primer with a J-beta primer mix, a second PCR ran for roughly 7 to 11 cycles. TCRdb analysed the 5' RACE reads with MiXCR anew, one entry per CDR3 protein. The table includes 550,000 to 800,000 distinct CDR3 sequences, 20% to 25% detected once. Sequenced input: blood. Receptors originate from a man in his 70s in good health.

This clonotype showed up just a few times. The chain employs TRBV3-1 and TRBJ2-5; TRBD2 agrees at 7 bases. The better agreement between TRBJ2-1 and the DNA end casts doubt on the J call. The germline CDR1 and CDR2 sequences are LGHDT and YNNKEL (reference sequence). The CDR3 covers 13 residues. The CDR3 DNA reads TGTGCCAGCAGCCACCTTAGCGGGAATGAGCAGTTCTTC. Its protein product is CASSHLSGNEQFF.

This clonotype was found a few times. This sequence joins TRBV6-5 and TRBJ2-5; a weak D match, TRBD1 (5 bases). Trimming removed 8 bases from V and 3 bases from J, with 13 bases in between. The CDR3 contains 13 residues. Germline V gives CDR1 MNHEY, CDR2 SVGAGI. CDR3 amino acids: CASRVSREETQYF. As DNA, the CDR3 is TGTGCCAGCCGAGTTAGCAGGGAAGAGACCCAGTACTTC.

This clonotype was observed a few times. The chain employs TRBV29-1 and TRBJ2-5; 10 nucleotides align to TRBD1. From germline, CDR1 is SQVTM and CDR2 ANQGSEA. The junction had 4 bases not matched to a gene; V was cut back by 5 bases and J by 4 bases. This CDR3 is built from 13 residues. CDR3 bases: TGCAGCGTTCGCCGACAGGGGGCAGAGACCCAGTACTTC. Translating gives CSVRRQGAETQYF. Full variable domain (missing parts from reference TRBV29-1 and TRBJ2-5): SAVISQKPSRDICQRGTSLTIQCQVDSQVTMMFWYRQQPGQSLTLIATANQGSEATYESGFVIDKFPISRPNLTFSTLTVSNMSPEDSSIYLCSVRRQGAETQYFGPGTRLLVL.

This clonotype was seen ten or more times. The rearrangement uses TRBV7-2 and TRBJ2-6; TRBD1 agrees at 9 bases. The CDR3 loop spans 19 amino acids. The trim removed 3 bases at V and 1 base at J, leaving 10 bases unmatched. Germline V gene lookup returns CDR1 SGHTA and CDR2 FQGNSA. CDR3 protein: CASSLGVGTGWSGANVLTF. In DNA form, the CDR3 reads TGTGCCAGCAGCTTGGGCGTAGGGACAGGGTGGTCTGGGGCCAACGTCCTGACTTTC.

This clonotype was counted many times. V and J are TRBV5-6 and TRBJ2-1; D gene ambiguous. V lost 0 bases to trimming and J lost 2 bases, with 0 bases between them. The CDR3 runs to 12 residues. Germline V gene lookup returns CDR1 SGHDT and CDR2 YYEEEE. The CDR3 loop is CASSLAYNEQFF. CDR3 sequence (DNA): TGTGCCAGCAGCTTGGCCTACAATGAGCAGTTCTTC. Looking up the rest from reference TRBV5-6 and TRBJ2-1 gives the full variable domain: DAGVTQSPTHLIKTRGQQVTLRCSPKSGHDTVSWYQQALGQGPQFIFQYYEEEERQRGNFPDRFSGHQFPNYSSELNVNALLLGDSALYLCASSLAYNEQFFGPGTRLTVL.

This clonotype showed up many times. J is TRBJ2-5 and V is TRBV29-1; 7 bases line up with TRBD1. The J call may be incorrect, as the DNA end agrees better with TRBJ2-1. The CDR3 spans 12 residues. CDR1 is SQVTM and CDR2 is ANQGSEA in the germline V gene. The CDR3 loop reads CSGTGATNEQFF. CDR3 in DNA: TGCAGCGGCACAGGGGCAACGAATGAGCAGTTCTTC.

This clonotype was counted between two and nine times. The chain joins TRBV9 to TRBJ2-5, with TRBD2 matching 8 bases. V lost 1 base to trimming and J lost 1 base; unmatched junction nucleotides: 3. Germline V gene sequence: CDR1 SGDLS, CDR2 YYNGEE. This CDR3 has 15 residues. The CDR3 is CASSVKAGAQETQYF. Here the CDR3 DNA reads TGTGCCAGCAGCGTAAAAGCGGGGGCCCAAGAGACCCAGTACTTC.

This clonotype was observed a handful of times. The chain links TRBV9 to TRBJ2-7; tentatively, D is TRBD1 (5 bases). V was cut by 0 bases and J by 0 bases, with 10 bases left in between. Germline-derived CDR1 and CDR2 are SGDLS and YYNGEE. This CDR3 has 15 residues. CDR3 protein: CASSVELDTSYEQYF. The CDR3, as DNA: TGTGCCAGCAGCGTAGAGCTGGACACCTCCTACGAGCAGTACTTC.

This chain joins TRBV7-2 and TRBJ1-5; no definite D call. The V end was cut by 4 bases, the J end by 0 bases, with 10 bases between. Germline loops: CDR1 SGHTA, CDR2 FQGNSA. CDR3 length: 15 amino acids. The CDR3 nucleotides read TGTGCCAGCAGCTATGAGAAGTATAGCAATCAGCCCCAGCATTTT. This codes for CASSYEKYSNQPQHF.

The rearrangement uses TRBV15 and TRBJ2-2, with D tentatively TRBD1 or TRBD2 (5 bases each). CDR1 is LNHNV and CDR2 is YYDKDF in the germline V gene (reference sequence). The CDR3 consists of 15 residues. The V end was cut by 3 bases, the J end by 2 bases, with 10 bases between. DNA of the CDR3: TGTGCCACCAGCAGGACAGACTACAACACCGGGGAGCTGTTTTTT. Encoded protein: CATSRTDYNTGELFF. The full variable domain, its missing parts supplied by reference TRBV15 and TRBJ2-2, is DAMVIQNPRYQVTQFGKPVTLSCSQTLNHNVMYWYQQKSSQAPKLLFHYYDKDFNNEADTPDNFQSRRPNTSFCFLDIRSPGLGDTAMYLCATSRTDYNTGELFFGEGSRLTVL.

The chain joins TRBV5-1 to TRBJ1-5, with 7 bases matching TRBD1. Germline V lookup: CDR1 SGHRS, CDR2 YFSETQ. This CDR3 is 13 amino acids long. The ends lost 4 bases at V and 7 bases at J; junction bases unmatched: 5. The CDR3 nucleotides read TGCGCCAGCAGCCCTGAGGGGGCCCAGCCCCAGCATTTT. Translation gives CASSPEGAQPQHF.

This clonotype was observed a few times. V and J are TRBV20-1 and TRBJ1-5, with 12 bases identical to TRBD1. V trimming: 6 bases; J trimming: 2 bases; junction bases outside the gene matches: 14. CDR3 length: 18 residues. Germline CDR1 is DFQATT and CDR2 is SNEGSKA (reference sequence). As DNA, the CDR3 is TGCAGTGCAGTATCCGGGACAGGGGGCTTATTGGGCAATCAGCCCCAGCATTTT. It is translated as CSAVSGTGGLLGNQPQHF.

This clonotype was detected a few times. The V and J genes are TRBV12-3 or TRBV12-4 and TRBJ2-2; no definite D call. The CDR3 totals 14 residues. The ends were cut back, 2 bases at V and 1 base at J, with 5 bases in the middle. The CDR3 here is CASSLSVNTGELFF. The CDR3 DNA is TGTGCCAGCAGTTTATCAGTGAACACCGGGGAGCTGTTTTTT.

This sequence joins TRBV29-1 and TRBJ2-1; TRBD2 matches 11 bases. Germline CDR1 and CDR2: SQVTM and ANQGSEA. V was pared by 3 bases and J by 0 bases, with 7 bases of the junction left unmatched. This CDR3 has 17 residues. DNA for the CDR3: TGCAGCGTTGAGGGGACTAGCGGTATTAGCTCCTACAATGAGCAGTTCTTC. The encoded protein is CSVEGTSGISSYNEQFF.

The CDR3 DNA sequence: TGTGCCAGCAGCTTAGGTGACAGGGAGAGCCAAGAGACCCAGTACTTC. Amino acids: CASSLGDRESQETQYF. This chain links TRBV7-9 with TRBJ2-5, with 7 bases fitting TRBD1. Germline V lookup: CDR1 SEHNR, CDR2 FQNEAQ (reference sequence). The CDR3 spans 16 residues. The trim removed 1 base at V and 1 base at J, leaving 6 bases unmatched.

This clonotype came up a few times. This chain joins TRBV7-2 and TRBJ2-5, with D uncertain. Trimming took off 7 bases at V and 0 bases at J, with 12 bases between the two ends. Germline CDR1 and CDR2: SGHTA and FQGNSA. This CDR3 has 14 residues. DNA of the CDR3: TGTGCCAGCAAAGCGTCCAGGAACCAAGAGACCCAGTACTTC. Residues: CASKASRNQETQYF.

At least ten counts were recorded for this clonotype. V is TRBV12-3 or TRBV12-4 and J is TRBJ2-3; 11 bases line up with TRBD2. V lost 6 bases, J lost 4 bases, and 6 bases stayed unmatched. There are 15 residues in the CDR3. In DNA form, the CDR3 reads TGTGCCAGCAGCCTGACTAGCGGGACGGCAGATACGCAGTATTTT. This encodes CASSLTSGTADTQYF.

This chain uses TRBV28 with TRBJ2-5; TRBD2 aligns across 11 bases. The end of the DNA is better explained by TRBJ2-7, so the J call may be wrong. This CDR3 has 15 amino acids. Germline CDR1 reads MDHEN; CDR2 reads SYDVKM. DNA of the CDR3: TGTGCCAGCAGAGCCGGGACTAGCGGACGGGACGAGCAGTACTTC. Protein: CASRAGTSGRDEQYF.

The sample holds a few counts of this clonotype. This sequence joins TRBV5-1 and TRBJ2-7; 13 bases agree with TRBD2. CDR3 length: 19 residues. The germline V gene encodes CDR1 SGHRS and CDR2 YFSETQ. With V trimmed by 0 bases and J by 2 bases, 11 bases remained unmatched. CDR3 amino acids: CASSLEGSGLAGATYEQYF. CDR3 nucleotides: TGCGCCAGCAGCTTGGAAGGCTCCGGACTAGCGGGAGCGACCTACGAGCAGTACTTC.

The chain uses TRBV20-1 and TRBJ2-1; no reliable D call. V was shortened by 0 bases and J by 3 bases, with 12 bases between the two germline ends. Germline V gene sequence: CDR1 DFQATT, CDR2 SNEGSKA (reference sequence). There are 15 residues in the CDR3. CDR3 DNA: TGCAGTGCTAGAGATCCTAACTCTATCTACAATGAGCAGTTCTTC. Translation gives CSARDPNSIYNEQFF.

This clonotype appeared a few times. The gene calls are TRBV20-1 and TRBJ2-1, with D unresolved. This CDR3 contains 15 residues. The V end lost 3 bases, the J end lost 0 bases, and 12 bases lay between the germline ends. Germline V gene data show CDR1 as DFQATT and CDR2 as SNEGSKA (reference sequence). CDR3 protein: CSARAFSRSYNEQFF. The CDR3 nucleotides read TGCAGTGCTAGGGCGTTCTCACGCTCCTACAATGAGCAGTTCTTC.

The chain links TRBV20-1 to TRBJ2-5; 11 nucleotides align to TRBD2. The CDR3 is 14 residues long. The junction had 3 bases not matched to a gene; V was cut back by 5 bases and J by 1 base. Germline CDR1 DFQATT, CDR2 SNEGSKA (reference sequence). CDR3 bases: TGCAGTGCTGGACTAGCGGGTCCCCAAGAGACCCAGTACTTC. Amino acids: CSAGLAGPQETQYF.

This clonotype was detected a few times. This chain connects TRBV2 to TRBJ1-2; TRBD1 is a possible D gene (5 bases). The CDR3 is 13 amino acids. The ends were cut back, 4 bases at V and 6 bases at J, with 12 bases in the middle. Germline V CDR1 and CDR2: SNHLY, FYNNEI. CDR3 sequence reads: CASSVMGGDGYTF. CDR3 sequence (DNA): TGTGCCAGCAGTGTGATGGGGGGGGATGGCTACACCTTC.

The chain couples TRBV7-6 to TRBJ2-2, with unresolved D. Germline CDR1 and CDR2: SGHVS and FNYEAQ. The CDR3 is made up of 15 amino acids. V was cut by 5 bases and J by 6 bases, with 16 bases left in between. The CDR3 reads CASSPRLSEAGELFF. DNA of the CDR3: TGTGCCAGCAGCCCCCGACTCTCTGAGGCCGGGGAGCTGTTTTTT.

This clonotype was counted a few times. The chain carries TRBV5-1 and TRBJ1-4, with 8 bases that match TRBD1. The trim removed 0 bases at V and 8 bases at J, leaving 3 bases unmatched. Germline V gene sequence: CDR1 SGHRS, CDR2 YFSETQ. The CDR3 covers 14 residues. The CDR3 DNA sequence: TGCGCCAGCAGCTTGGGAGACAGGGGCGAAAAACTGTTTTTT. Encoded protein: CASSLGDRGEKLFF.

The chain links TRBV14 to TRBJ2-1; D possibly corresponds to TRBD2 (6 bases). V was clipped by 2 bases and J by 4 bases, with 15 bases between them. CDR1 and CDR2 from the germline V gene are SGHDN and FVKESK. The CDR3 runs 16 residues. In DNA, the CDR3 is TGTGCCAGCAGCCAATTTGGCGGGGCCCTTTACAATGAGCAGTTCTTC. Translation gives CASSQFGGALYNEQFF.

This clonotype was detected a few times. V and J are TRBV28 and TRBJ2-5; TRBD1 aligns across 7 bases. Germline trimming cut 10 bases from V and 4 bases from J; bases unmatched to any gene: 6. The CDR3 sequence is 12 residues long. Germline V CDR1 and CDR2: MDHEN, SYDVKM. This CDR3 is CAIQTGRETQYF. CDR3 in DNA: TGTGCCATCCAGACAGGGCGAGAGACCCAGTACTTC. Looking up the rest from reference TRBV28 and TRBJ2-5 gives the full variable domain: DVKVTQSSRYLVKRTGEKVFLECVQDMDHENMFWYRQDPGLGLRLIYFSYDVKMKEKGDIPEGYSVSREKKERFSLILESASTNQTSMYLCAIQTGRETQYFGPGTRLLVL.